This T cell receptor beta chain was sequenced during a study of beta chain features in type 1 diabetes. This clone has a handful of counts. The antigen remains undetermined. The V and J ends lost 7 bases and 0 bases respectively, with 12 bases between them. Germline CDR1 is SNHLY and CDR2 is FYNNEI. The CDR3 consists of 14 residues. Study-wide findings and caveats: Moderate yet significant TCRB CDR3 shortening was seen in Type 1 diabetes patients in all four CD4+ subsets.

Expressed TCRB transcripts were sequenced because the entire RNA isolate underwent reverse transcription. The repertoire was sequenced with immunoSEQ multiplex PCR; TCRdb's copy has only in-frame clones and lacks some. The table includes roughly 330,000 clones, roughly 12% detected once. The sequenced material came from naive CD4+ T cells from blood. The origin of this receptor is a woman in her late teens or twenties with type 1 diabetes. The rearrangement links TRBV2 to TRBJ1-1; TRBD1 is a possible D gene (6 bases). The CDR3 sequence is CASTGQLMNTEAFF. The CDR3 DNA sequence: TGTGCCAGCACCGGACAGCTCATGAACACTGAAGCTTTCTTT.